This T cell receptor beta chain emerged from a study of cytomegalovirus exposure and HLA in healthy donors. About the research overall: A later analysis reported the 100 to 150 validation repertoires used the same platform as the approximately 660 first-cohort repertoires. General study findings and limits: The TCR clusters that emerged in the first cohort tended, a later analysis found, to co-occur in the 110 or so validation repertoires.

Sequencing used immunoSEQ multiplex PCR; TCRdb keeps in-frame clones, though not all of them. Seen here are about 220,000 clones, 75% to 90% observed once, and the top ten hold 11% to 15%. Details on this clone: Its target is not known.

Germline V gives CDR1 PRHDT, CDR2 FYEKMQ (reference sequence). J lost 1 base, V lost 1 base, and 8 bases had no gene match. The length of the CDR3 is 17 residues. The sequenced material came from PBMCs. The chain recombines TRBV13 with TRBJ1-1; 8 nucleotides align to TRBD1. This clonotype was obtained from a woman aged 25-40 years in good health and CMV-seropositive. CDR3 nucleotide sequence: TGTGCCAGCAGCTTAGCGGGACAGGATTATAGGAACACTGAAGCTTTCTTT. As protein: CASSLAGQDYRNTEAFF.